This T cell receptor beta chain emerged from a study of tumor-infiltrating lymphocytes in localized non-small cell lung cancer. Trimming shortened V by 4 bases and J by 1 base, and 5 bases separated the two germline ends. Germline loops: CDR1 MNHEY, CDR2 SMNVEV (reference sequence). CDR3 size: 13 residues. Using immunoSEQ multiplex PCR, the repertoire was profiled, and TCRdb retains in-frame clones only, with some absent. The table lists roughly 6,200 clones, about 82% of them singletons. A note on this clone: Its antigen is not known.

Study-wide points: Technical variation could not be separated from intratumor heterogeneity here. T-cell fraction did not differ between immunotypes IM1 and IM2. Tumors had more T cell infiltration than uninvolved lung, per TCRbeta sequencing and CD3 counts.

The chain joins TRBV27 to TRBJ2-4; D tentatively fits TRBD1 or TRBD2 (5 bases each). This TCR was sampled from a human donor with non-small cell lung cancer. Material for sequencing was uninvolved lung tissue not adjacent to the tumor. The CDR3 sequence: CASSWDAKNIQYF. DNA of the CDR3: TGTGCCAGCAGTTGGGACGCCAAAAACATTCAGTACTTC.